A selection of T cell receptor beta chains follows, all from one sample in a study of prognosis after radiotherapy for stage I lung cancer. TCRdb processed the multiplex PCR reads anew with MiXCR; each CDR3 protein has one entry. The sample has some 27,000 distinct CDR3 sequences; around 32% are singletons. The specimen was PBMCs, collected before or after stereotactic body radiation therapy (not recorded which). Receptors originate from a donor over 45 with non-small cell lung cancer. The CDR3 runs from the conserved cysteine through the conserved F or W. Each record gives: J gene, D gene, clone size, V gene, CDR3 DNA, CDR3 protein. D genes are given only for firm matches. Clone sizes are given selectively: once, few, many, or a class where the clone is expanded.

j_gene: TRBJ2-7; d_gene: -; abundance: many; v_gene: TRBV27; CDR3nt: TGTGCCAGCAGTTTTAGGGCAGGGGTTTTCGAGCAGTACTTC; CDR3aa: CASSFRAGVFEQYF
j_gene: TRBJ2-5; d_gene: TRBD1; abundance: -; v_gene: TRBV7-2; CDR3nt: TGTGCCAGCAGCTCCTTAACAGGGGTCGAGACCCAGTACTTC; CDR3aa: CASSSLTGVETQYF
j_gene: TRBJ2-3; d_gene: -; abundance: -; v_gene: TRBV6-2/TRBV6-3; CDR3nt: TGTGTCAGCCACCGGGACTCTGACAAGTCTCAGTATTTT; CDR3aa: CVSHRDSDKSQYF
j_gene: TRBJ1-2; d_gene: -; abundance: many; v_gene: TRBV29-1; CDR3nt: TGCAGCGTTGATTCGGCTAACTATGGCTACACCTTC; CDR3aa: CSVDSANYGYTF
j_gene: TRBJ2-1; d_gene: TRBD1; abundance: -; v_gene: TRBV5-1; CDR3nt: TGCGCCAGCAGCTTGTTTGCGGGGACAGGGGGCCTCAATGAGCAGTTCTTC; CDR3aa: CASSLFAGTGGLNEQFF
j_gene: TRBJ2-1; d_gene: TRBD2; abundance: many; v_gene: TRBV4-2; CDR3nt: TGTGCCAGCAGCCACCTTAGCGGGGGGGCAAGCAATGAGCAGTTCTTC; CDR3aa: CASSHLSGGASNEQFF
j_gene: TRBJ1-3; d_gene: -; abundance: many; v_gene: TRBV6-1; CDR3nt: TGTGCCAGCACCCGAAGTCTAGCGGGGTGGCACTACAACTCTGGAAACACCATATATTTT; CDR3aa: CASTRSLAGWHYNSGNTIYF
j_gene: TRBJ2-5; d_gene: -; abundance: many; v_gene: TRBV5-6; CDR3nt: TGTGCCAGCAGCACAGCAGGGTCCCTTATGTACCAAGAGACCCAGTACTTC; CDR3aa: CASSTAGSLMYQETQYF
j_gene: TRBJ1-6; d_gene: TRBD1; abundance: -; v_gene: TRBV25-1; CDR3nt: TGTGCCAGCACCGGAGACAGGGGTGGCTCCTATAATCCACCCCTCTACTTT; CDR3aa: CASTGDRGGSYNPPLYF
j_gene: TRBJ1-2; d_gene: -; abundance: medium-sized; v_gene: TRBV6-4; CDR3nt: TGTGCCAGCAGTGAAGACCTTTCGTCTGGGAGCTATGGCTACACCTTC; CDR3aa: CASSEDLSSGSYGYTF
j_gene: TRBJ2-1; d_gene: -; abundance: -; v_gene: TRBV11-2; CDR3nt: TGTGCCAGCAGCTTACTCCGACAGGCTGAGCAGTTCTTC; CDR3aa: CASSLLRQAEQFF
j_gene: TRBJ2-3; d_gene: -; abundance: many; v_gene: TRBV11-2; CDR3nt: TGTGCCAGCAGCCTCGTCGCAGATACGCAGTATTTT; CDR3aa: CASSLVADTQYF
j_gene: TRBJ1-5; d_gene: -; abundance: many; v_gene: TRBV28; CDR3nt: TGTGCCAGCACGGTCGAGGGGTGGAATCAGCCCCAGCATTTT; CDR3aa: CASTVEGWNQPQHF
j_gene: TRBJ2-6; d_gene: -; abundance: -; v_gene: TRBV6-1; CDR3nt: TGTGCCAGCAGTCTGGGGGGGCCCTCTGGGGCCAACGTCCTGACTTTC; CDR3aa: CASSLGGPSGANVLTF
j_gene: TRBJ1-5; d_gene: -; abundance: many; v_gene: TRBV6-1; CDR3nt: TGTGCCAGCAGCCTGTATGGGGGTGGCAATCAGCCCCAGCATTTT; CDR3aa: CASSLYGGGNQPQHF
j_gene: TRBJ2-7; d_gene: -; abundance: many; v_gene: TRBV18; CDR3nt: TGTGCCAGCTCACGGGCAGGGACGAGATACGAGCAGTACTTC; CDR3aa: CASSRAGTRYEQYF
j_gene: TRBJ1-5; d_gene: -; abundance: many; v_gene: TRBV19; CDR3nt: TGTGCCAGTAGTAGTGCCTCGCCCCAGCCCCAGCATTTT; CDR3aa: CASSSASPQPQHF
j_gene: TRBJ2-4; d_gene: -; abundance: many; v_gene: TRBV20-1; CDR3nt: TGCAGTGCTAGAGATCGCGCAGGGAAGACGAACATTCAGTACTTC; CDR3aa: CSARDRAGKTNIQYF
j_gene: TRBJ2-1; d_gene: TRBD2; abundance: many; v_gene: TRBV11-3; CDR3nt: TGTGCCAGCAGCTTAGATGGGGGGGGAGTTTACAATGAGCAGTTCTTC; CDR3aa: CASSLDGGGVYNEQFF
j_gene: TRBJ2-3; d_gene: -; abundance: many; v_gene: TRBV7-6; CDR3nt: TGTGCCAGCAGCTTATTAGCGCTCCTCACAGATACGCAGTATTTT; CDR3aa: CASSLLALLTDTQYF
j_gene: TRBJ2-7; d_gene: TRBD2; abundance: -; v_gene: TRBV6-1; CDR3nt: TGTGCCAGCAGTGTAACCGGGACTAGTACCTACGAGCAGTACTTC; CDR3aa: CASSVTGTSTYEQYF
j_gene: TRBJ1-5; d_gene: -; abundance: many; v_gene: TRBV6-1; CDR3nt: TGTGCCAGCAGTGAGGACAGCCCATATAGCAATCAGCCCCAGCATTTT; CDR3aa: CASSEDSPYSNQPQHF
j_gene: TRBJ1-1; d_gene: -; abundance: many; v_gene: TRBV6-1; CDR3nt: TGTGCCAGCAGTCCACAGGGTTACACTGAAGCTTTCTTT; CDR3aa: CASSPQGYTEAFF
j_gene: TRBJ1-2; d_gene: -; abundance: once; v_gene: TRBV28; CDR3nt: TGTGCCAGCAGTTTAATAGGGGCGCATTCCAACTATGGCTACACCTTC; CDR3aa: CASSLIGAHSNYGYTF
j_gene: TRBJ1-2; d_gene: -; abundance: many; v_gene: TRBV12-3/TRBV12-4; CDR3nt: TGTGCCAGCAGTTTACGGGATCGTCTAGGTGGCTACACCTTC; CDR3aa: CASSLRDRLGGYTF
j_gene: TRBJ2-3; d_gene: -; abundance: -; v_gene: TRBV12-3/TRBV12-4; CDR3nt: TGTGCCAGCAGTTTACGCCTCGCGGGGATCCGGACAGATACGCAGTATTTT; CDR3aa: CASSLRLAGIRTDTQYF
j_gene: TRBJ2-7; d_gene: TRBD1; abundance: many; v_gene: TRBV20-1; CDR3nt: TGCAGTGCTAGTGAGGACAGGTCGGGGGAGCAGTACTTC; CDR3aa: CSASEDRSGEQYF
j_gene: TRBJ2-7; d_gene: -; abundance: many; v_gene: TRBV3-1; CDR3nt: TGTGCCAGCAGCCCTACAAGGGGGAGCTACGAGCAGTACTTC; CDR3aa: CASSPTRGSYEQYF
j_gene: TRBJ1-4; d_gene: -; abundance: many; v_gene: TRBV7-8; CDR3nt: TGTGCCAGCAGCTTACGGCTTGCCCAGGGTCAAAATGAAAAACTGTTTTTT; CDR3aa: CASSLRLAQGQNEKLFF
j_gene: TRBJ2-3; d_gene: -; abundance: many; v_gene: TRBV14; CDR3nt: TGTGCCAGCAGCGGGGGGAGCGAAGATACGCAGTATTTT; CDR3aa: CASSGGSEDTQYF
j_gene: TRBJ2-7; d_gene: TRBD2; abundance: -; v_gene: TRBV5-1; CDR3nt: TGCGCCAGCAGCTTGGCTAGGGCCAGCGGGGGGTTGTACGAGCAGTACTTC; CDR3aa: CASSLARASGGLYEQYF
j_gene: TRBJ2-2; d_gene: -; abundance: many; v_gene: TRBV5-1; CDR3nt: TGCGCCAGCAGTTTAGACGTCACCGGGGAGCTGTTTTTT; CDR3aa: CASSLDVTGELFF
j_gene: TRBJ1-6; d_gene: -; abundance: -; v_gene: TRBV6-2/TRBV6-3; CDR3nt: TGTGCAGGCAGTTACTCGAGGACAGCCTATAATTCACCCCTCCACTTT; CDR3aa: CAGSYSRTAYNSPLHF
j_gene: TRBJ2-5; d_gene: TRBD1; abundance: -; v_gene: TRBV18; CDR3nt: TGTGCCAGCTCACCATGGACAGGGGGCCTAGGGGAGACCCAGTACTTC; CDR3aa: CASSPWTGGLGETQYF
j_gene: TRBJ1-4; d_gene: -; abundance: many; v_gene: TRBV2; CDR3nt: TGTGCCAGCAGTGACCAAGACAGGACGAATGAAAAACTGTTTTTT; CDR3aa: CASSDQDRTNEKLFF
j_gene: TRBJ2-1; d_gene: -; abundance: -; v_gene: TRBV28; CDR3nt: TGTGCCAGCAGTTTACAGGCGGTCCCAAAGGATGAGCAGTTCTTC; CDR3aa: CASSLQAVPKDEQFF
j_gene: TRBJ2-7; d_gene: TRBD1; abundance: many; v_gene: TRBV28; CDR3nt: TGTGCCAGCAGGGAACAGGGGGTCTACGAGCAGTACTTC; CDR3aa: CASREQGVYEQYF
j_gene: TRBJ2-4; d_gene: -; abundance: -; v_gene: TRBV28; CDR3nt: TGTGCCAGCATCCAACCAGGGAAAGCCAAAAACATTCAGTACTTC; CDR3aa: CASIQPGKAKNIQYF
j_gene: TRBJ1-6; d_gene: TRBD1; abundance: many; v_gene: TRBV3-1; CDR3nt: TGTGCCAGCAGCCAAAGACAGGGCCGGTCACCCCTCCACTTT; CDR3aa: CASSQRQGRSPLHF
j_gene: TRBJ1-2; d_gene: -; abundance: many; v_gene: TRBV3-1; CDR3nt: TGTGCCAGCAGCCTCACAAACGGTCAATATGGCTACACCTTC; CDR3aa: CASSLTNGQYGYTF
j_gene: TRBJ2-2; d_gene: -; abundance: -; v_gene: TRBV28; CDR3nt: TGTGCCAGCAATCCCATAGCGGTAACGGGATCGCACACCGGGGAGCTGTTTTTT; CDR3aa: CASNPIAVTGSHTGELFF
j_gene: TRBJ2-1; d_gene: -; abundance: -; v_gene: TRBV5-1; CDR3nt: TGCGCCAGCAGCTTGGGTGGGCCTTACAATGAGCAGTTCTTC; CDR3aa: CASSLGGPYNEQFF
j_gene: TRBJ2-3; d_gene: -; abundance: many; v_gene: TRBV7-2; CDR3nt: TGTGCCAGCAGCTCCGGTAGGACAAAGCCGGATACGCAGTATTTT; CDR3aa: CASSSGRTKPDTQYF
j_gene: TRBJ2-1; d_gene: TRBD1; abundance: many; v_gene: TRBV5-4; CDR3nt: TGTGCCAGCAAGGGTCCCGGGACAGGCCTAAATGAGCAGTTCTTC; CDR3aa: CASKGPGTGLNEQFF
j_gene: TRBJ2-4; d_gene: TRBD2; abundance: many; v_gene: TRBV4-1; CDR3nt: TGCGCCAGCAGCCAAATAGCGGGAGACAGGAACATTCAGTACTTC; CDR3aa: CASSQIAGDRNIQYF
j_gene: TRBJ2-1; d_gene: TRBD2; abundance: medium-sized; v_gene: TRBV30; CDR3nt: TGTGCCTGGACGTCTAGCGGGAGTGGTGAGCAGTTCTTC; CDR3aa: CAWTSSGSGEQFF
j_gene: TRBJ2-7; d_gene: TRBD2; abundance: few; v_gene: TRBV28; CDR3nt: TGTGCCAGCAGTTTTAAAGGGACTAGCGGGAGTTATGAGCAGTACTTC; CDR3aa: CASSFKGTSGSYEQYF
j_gene: TRBJ2-3; d_gene: -; abundance: many; v_gene: TRBV11-3; CDR3nt: TGTGCCAGCAGCTTAGGGGACATTAGCACAGATACGCAGTATTTT; CDR3aa: CASSLGDISTDTQYF
j_gene: TRBJ2-1; d_gene: TRBD2; abundance: many; v_gene: TRBV5-6; CDR3nt: TGTGCCAGCAGCTTGGGGGCTAGCGGGGACAATGAGCAGTTCTTC; CDR3aa: CASSLGASGDNEQFF
j_gene: TRBJ2-1; d_gene: TRBD2; abundance: medium-sized; v_gene: TRBV6-2/TRBV6-3; CDR3nt: TGTGCCAGCAGTTCCCGAGGACTAGCGGGAGATCTATCTGAGCAGTTCTTC; CDR3aa: CASSSRGLAGDLSEQFF
j_gene: TRBJ1-1; d_gene: TRBD1; abundance: few; v_gene: TRBV18; CDR3nt: TGTGCCAGCTCCCTGGGGACAGGGGGCGGTATGAACACTGAAGCTTTCTTT; CDR3aa: CASSLGTGGGMNTEAFF